This T cell receptor beta chain was documented in a study of CD8 T cells in ankylosing spondylitis. Study observations and caveats: Both synovial fluid and blood in reactive arthritis had previously been reported to carry some motif variants. Apparently characteristic of ankylosing spondylitis blood was a TCR beta motif (eight highly homologous variants). Significant enrichment of disease-linked clones was reportedly seen in matched ankylosing spondylitis synovial fluid.

Germline-derived CDR1 and CDR2 are SQVTM and ANQGSEA. Trimming removed 1 base from V and 2 bases from J; junction bases left unmatched: 2. This CDR3 has 14 residues. Making the TCR beta libraries involved quantitative 5'-RACE with molecular barcodes. TCRdb ran MiXCR on the 5' RACE reads and lists one entry per CDR3 protein. The profile shows hundreds of thousands of distinct CDR3 sequences, about 11% of them singletons. This clonotype was seen repeatedly, ten times or more. Its antigen is undetermined. The source of this sequence is a male donor with ankylosing spondylitis. The chain employs TRBV29-1 and TRBJ1-2; 9 positions match TRBD1. Material: blood, either unsorted or a sorted T cell fraction (not recorded which). CDR3 sequence (DNA): TGCAGCGTTGAAGGGGACAGGGTGAACTATGGCTACACCTTC. This gives the protein CSVEGDRVNYGYTF. Variable domain in full (rest from reference TRBV29-1 and TRBJ1-2): SAVISQKPSRDICQRGTSLTIQCQVDSQVTMMFWYRQQPGQSLTLIATANQGSEATYESGFVIDKFPISRPNLTFSTLTVSNMSPEDSSIYLCSVEGDRVNYGYTFGSGTRLTVV.